This T cell receptor (beta chain) was found in a study of cytomegalovirus exposure and HLA in healthy donors. Whole-study results and caveats: HLA alleles showed associations with 15,000 to 20,000 TCR beta sequences in a later analysis, at a 0.05 false discovery rate. Excluded were some V segments that proved indistinguishable, including TRBV6-2 and TRBV6-3. A highly shared variant cluster was judged a likely technical artifact. A later analysis found TCR association rates differed by HLA locus, highest for DRB1 and lowest for HLA-C.

Points on this clone: Its antigen is still unknown.

The V and J ends lost 4 bases and 0 bases, in that order; junction bases with no gene match: 9. The germline V gene has CDR1 SGHTA and CDR2 FQGNSA. The CDR3 is made up of 17 amino acids. 13 Jbeta primers and 60 Vbeta primers were used for the PCR. Some clones are missing from TCRdb's copy, which holds only in-frame ones; the method was immunoSEQ multiplex PCR. This repertoire shows approximately 170,000 clones, 65% to 85% found once; its top ten account for around 1.6%. What was sequenced was PBMCs. The clonotype comes from a woman aged 18 to 35 in good health and CMV-seronegative. The V call is TRBV7-2, the J call TRBJ1-1, with 9 bases aligning to TRBD1. CDR3 sequence reads: CASSWGQGVFMNTEAFF. The CDR3 DNA follows: TGTGCCAGCAGCTGGGGACAGGGCGTTTTTATGAACACTGAAGCTTTCTTT.